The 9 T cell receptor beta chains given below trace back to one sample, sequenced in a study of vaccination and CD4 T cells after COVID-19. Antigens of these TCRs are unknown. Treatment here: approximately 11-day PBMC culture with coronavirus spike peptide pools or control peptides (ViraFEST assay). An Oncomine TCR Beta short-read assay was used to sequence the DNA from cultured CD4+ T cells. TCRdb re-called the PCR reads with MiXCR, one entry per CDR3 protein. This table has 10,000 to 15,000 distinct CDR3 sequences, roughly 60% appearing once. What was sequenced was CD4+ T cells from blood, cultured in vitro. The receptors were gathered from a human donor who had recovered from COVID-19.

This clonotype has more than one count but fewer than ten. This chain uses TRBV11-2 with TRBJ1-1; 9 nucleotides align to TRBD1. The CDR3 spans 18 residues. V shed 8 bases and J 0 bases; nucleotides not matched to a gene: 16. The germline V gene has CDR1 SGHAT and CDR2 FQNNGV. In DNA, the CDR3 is TGTGCCAGCGTAAGGAGGGACAGGGAGTGGGAATTGAACACTGAAGCTTTCTTT. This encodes CASVRRDREWELNTEAFF.

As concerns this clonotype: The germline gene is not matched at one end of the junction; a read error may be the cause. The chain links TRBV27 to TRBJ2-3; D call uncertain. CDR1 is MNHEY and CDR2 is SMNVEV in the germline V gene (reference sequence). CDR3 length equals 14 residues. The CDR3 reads CAGSFGTSTDTQYF. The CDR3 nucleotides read TGTGCCGGCAGTTTCGGAACAAGCACAGATACGCAGTATTTT.

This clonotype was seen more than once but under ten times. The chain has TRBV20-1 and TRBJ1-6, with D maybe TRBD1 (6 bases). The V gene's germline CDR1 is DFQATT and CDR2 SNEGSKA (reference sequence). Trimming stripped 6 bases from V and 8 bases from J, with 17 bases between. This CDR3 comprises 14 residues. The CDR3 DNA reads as TGCAGTGCAAACCGCAGGGGAATGGATTCACCCCTCCACTTT. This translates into CSANRRGMDSPLHF.

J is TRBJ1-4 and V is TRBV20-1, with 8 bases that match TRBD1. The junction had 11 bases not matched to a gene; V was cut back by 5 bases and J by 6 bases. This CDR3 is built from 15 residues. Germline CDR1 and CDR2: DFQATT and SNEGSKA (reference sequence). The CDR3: CSAGDSGGADEKLFF. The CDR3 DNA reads TGCAGTGCTGGGGATTCAGGGGGCGCGGATGAAAAACTGTTTTTT.

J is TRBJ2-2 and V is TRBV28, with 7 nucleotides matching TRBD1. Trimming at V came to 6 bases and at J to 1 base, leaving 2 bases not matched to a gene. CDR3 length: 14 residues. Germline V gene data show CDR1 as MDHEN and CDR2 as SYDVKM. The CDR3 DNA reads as TGTGCCAGCAGCTGGACAGGGAACACCGGGGAGCTGTTTTTT. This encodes CASSWTGNTGELFF.

The CDR3 spells CASSSDIQQGYGYTF. For the CDR3, the DNA is TGTGCCAGCAGTTCCGACATCCAGCAGGGCTATGGCTACACCTTC. The chain joins TRBV6-5 to TRBJ1-2; D perhaps matches TRBD1 (5 bases). Germline assignment: CDR1 MNHEY and CDR2 SVGAGI. V was clipped by 4 bases and J by 4 bases, with 16 bases between them. The CDR3 has 15 residues.

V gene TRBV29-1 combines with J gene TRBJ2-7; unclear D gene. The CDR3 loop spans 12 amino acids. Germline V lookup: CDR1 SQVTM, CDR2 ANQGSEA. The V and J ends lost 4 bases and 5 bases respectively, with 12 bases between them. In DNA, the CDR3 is TGCAGCGTTGCGCTGGGTCCCAACGAGCAGTACTTC. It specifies CSVALGPNEQYF.

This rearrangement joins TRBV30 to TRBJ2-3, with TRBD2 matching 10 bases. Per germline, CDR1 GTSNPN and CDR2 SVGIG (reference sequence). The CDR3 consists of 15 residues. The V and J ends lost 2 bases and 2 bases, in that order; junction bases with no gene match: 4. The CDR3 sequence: CAWSPLAGYTDTQYF. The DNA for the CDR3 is TGTGCCTGGAGTCCACTAGCGGGATACACAGATACGCAGTATTTT. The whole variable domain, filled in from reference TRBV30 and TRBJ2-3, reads SQTIHQWPATLVQPVGSPLSLECTVEGTSNPNLYWYRQAAGRGLQLLFYSVGIGQISSEVPQNLSASRPQDRQFILSSKKLLLSDSGFYLCAWSPLAGYTDTQYFGPGTRLTVL.

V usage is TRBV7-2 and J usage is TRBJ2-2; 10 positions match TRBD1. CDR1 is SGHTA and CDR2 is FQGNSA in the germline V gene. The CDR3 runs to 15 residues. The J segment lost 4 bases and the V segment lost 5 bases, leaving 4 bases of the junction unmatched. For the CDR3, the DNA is TGTGCCAGCAGCACGGGACAGGGGATCACCGGGGAGCTGTTTTTT. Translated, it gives CASSTGQGITGELFF.